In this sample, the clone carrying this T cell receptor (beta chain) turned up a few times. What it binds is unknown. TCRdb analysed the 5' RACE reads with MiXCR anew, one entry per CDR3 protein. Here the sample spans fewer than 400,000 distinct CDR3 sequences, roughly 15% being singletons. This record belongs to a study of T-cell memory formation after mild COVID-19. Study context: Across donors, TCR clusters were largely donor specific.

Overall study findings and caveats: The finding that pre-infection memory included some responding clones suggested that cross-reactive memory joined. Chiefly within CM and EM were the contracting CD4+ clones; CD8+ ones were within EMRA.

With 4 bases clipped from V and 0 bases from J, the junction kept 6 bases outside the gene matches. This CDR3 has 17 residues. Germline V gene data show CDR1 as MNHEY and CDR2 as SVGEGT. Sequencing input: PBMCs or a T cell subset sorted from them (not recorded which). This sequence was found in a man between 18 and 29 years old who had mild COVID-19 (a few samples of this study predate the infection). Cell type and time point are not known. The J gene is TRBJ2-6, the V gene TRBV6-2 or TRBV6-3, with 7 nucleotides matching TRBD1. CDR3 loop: CASSWDRVTSGANVLTF. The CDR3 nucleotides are TGTGCCAGCAGTTGGGACAGAGTAACCTCTGGGGCCAACGTCCTGACTTTC.